Listed below are T cell receptor beta chains from one sample, sequenced in a study of radiation and T cells in renal cell carcinoma. Profiling relied on immunoSEQ multiplex PCR, and the TCRdb table lists in-frame clones only, not all of them. The table has some 60,000 clones, around three quarters seen once. Material: blood, obtained from a patient whose treatment included radiotherapy and nephrectomy. These TCRs come from a man aged 55 to 70 with renal cell carcinoma. CDR3s include the opening cysteine and the closing phenylalanine or tryptophan. The D gene is left open where the match is weak. The size entry is marked missing in some rows and otherwise reads once, few, many or a size class.

>TRBV19|.|TRBJ1-5|.
TGTGCCAGTAGTATCGGGGGGAATCAGCCCCAGCATTTT
CASSIGGNQPQHF
>TRBV7-9|TRBD2|TRBJ2-5|.
TGTGCCAGCAGCTTAACTAGCGCCTCCAAGGGGACCCAGTACTTC
CASSLTSASKGTQYF
>TRBV30|TRBD1|TRBJ1-4|once
TGTGCTTATGACAGGGTCCGTGGAAAACTGTTTTTT
CAYDRVRGKLFF
>TRBV30|TRBD2|TRBJ2-1|.
TGTGCCTGGACGCGCGGGAGTGGCAATGAGCAGTTCTTC
CAWTRGSGNEQFF
>TRBV18|.|TRBJ1-2|few
TGTGCCAGCTCACCACCGTCAATAGGGCCCTATGGCTACACCTTC
CASSPPSIGPYGYTF
>TRBV6-1|.|TRBJ2-1|medium-sized
TGTGCCAGACACAGGAGCTCCTACAATGAGCAGTTCTTC
CARHRSSYNEQFF
>TRBV19|.|TRBJ1-3|.
TGTGCCAGTACCTCCGGGTACAGCATCTCTGGAAACACCATATATTTT
CASTSGYSISGNTIYF
>TRBV7-2|TRBD1|TRBJ1-1|once
TGTGCCAGCAGCGGACAGGGGGCGAACACTGAAGCTTTCTTT
CASSGQGANTEAFF
>TRBV29-1|TRBD1|TRBJ2-1|.
TGCAGCGGGGACAGGGGAAATGAGCAGTTCTTC
CSGDRGNEQFF
>TRBV6-5|.|TRBJ1-4|.
TGTGCCAGCAGTTACAGGGACCCGAGGGGTGAAAAACTGTTTTTT
CASSYRDPRGEKLFF
>TRBV4-1|TRBD2|TRBJ2-3|.
TGCGCCAGCAGCCAAGGAGGGACTAGTCAAGATACGCAGTATTTT
CASSQGGTSQDTQYF
>TRBV6-4|TRBD1|TRBJ2-1|few
TGTGCCAGCAGTGACTCCTTCCGGGACAGGGGGCACAATGAGCAGTTCTTC
CASSDSFRDRGHNEQFF
>TRBV27|TRBD2|TRBJ2-3|.
TGTGCCAGCAGTTTATCGACGGCGGGGGGGGACACAGATACGCAGTATTTT
CASSLSTAGGDTDTQYF
>TRBV5-1|.|TRBJ1-1|.
TGCGCCAGCAGCCAGTCTGGGCAGCTAGCTTTCTTT
CASSQSGQLAFF
>TRBV6-5|.|TRBJ2-7|.
TGTGCCAGCAGTCGGGTGTCATTTCTCGGCGGCGAGCAGTACTTC
CASSRVSFLGGEQYF
>TRBV6-1|.|TRBJ1-2|.
TGTGCCAGCAGTGATCAGGGTCATGGCGGTGGCTACACCTTC
CASSDQGHGGGYTF
>TRBV2|TRBD1|TRBJ2-6|.
TGTGCCAGCAGGTGGGACAGGGGAAGTTCTGGGGCCAACGTCCTGACTTTC
CASRWDRGSSGANVLTF
>TRBV19|.|TRBJ1-5|.
TGTGCCAGTAGTACAGGGGTACGGCAGCCCCAGCATTTT
CASSTGVRQPQHF
>TRBV21-1|.|TRBJ2-2|once
TGTGCCAGCAGCTCGGGACAGGGGCCGGCGGGGGACACCGGGGAGCTGTTTTTT
CASSSGQGPAGDTGELFF
>TRBV15|TRBD1|TRBJ2-7|.
TGTGCCACCAGCAGAGATCTCGGGACAGGGAGCGAGCAGTACTTC
CATSRDLGTGSEQYF
>TRBV13|.|TRBJ2-5|.
TGTGCCAGCAGCACTCGGGCTGGAGGTTTGGAGACCCAGTACTTC
CASSTRAGGLETQYF
>TRBV2|.|TRBJ1-4|.
TGTGCCAGCTACCCGGGAAGGAGTCATGAAAAACTGTTTTTT
CASYPGRSHEKLFF